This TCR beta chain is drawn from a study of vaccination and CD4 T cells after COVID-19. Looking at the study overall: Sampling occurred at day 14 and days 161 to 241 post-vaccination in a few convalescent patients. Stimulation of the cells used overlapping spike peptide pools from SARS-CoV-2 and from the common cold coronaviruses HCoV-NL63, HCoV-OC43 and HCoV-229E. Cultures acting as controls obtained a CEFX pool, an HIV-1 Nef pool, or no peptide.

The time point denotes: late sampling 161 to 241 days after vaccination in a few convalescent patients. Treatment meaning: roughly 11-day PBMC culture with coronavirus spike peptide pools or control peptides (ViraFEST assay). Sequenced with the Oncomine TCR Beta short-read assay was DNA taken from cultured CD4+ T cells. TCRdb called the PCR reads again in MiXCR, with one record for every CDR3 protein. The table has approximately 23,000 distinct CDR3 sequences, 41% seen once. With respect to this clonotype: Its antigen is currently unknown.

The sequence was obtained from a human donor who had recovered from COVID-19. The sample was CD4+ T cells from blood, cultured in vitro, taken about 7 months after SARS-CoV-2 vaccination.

CDR3 nucleotides: TGTGCCAGCAGCTCCCAAAACCGGCTAGCGGGATTCGGTGAGCAGTTCTTC. Residues: CASSSQNRLAGFGEQFF. The rearrangement joins TRBV7-6 to TRBJ2-1; 9 bases fit TRBD2. The V gene end was trimmed by 4 bases and the J gene end by 9 bases; junction bases not matched to a gene: 16. CDR1 and CDR2 from the germline V gene are SGHVS and FNYEAQ. The CDR3 is made up of 17 amino acids.